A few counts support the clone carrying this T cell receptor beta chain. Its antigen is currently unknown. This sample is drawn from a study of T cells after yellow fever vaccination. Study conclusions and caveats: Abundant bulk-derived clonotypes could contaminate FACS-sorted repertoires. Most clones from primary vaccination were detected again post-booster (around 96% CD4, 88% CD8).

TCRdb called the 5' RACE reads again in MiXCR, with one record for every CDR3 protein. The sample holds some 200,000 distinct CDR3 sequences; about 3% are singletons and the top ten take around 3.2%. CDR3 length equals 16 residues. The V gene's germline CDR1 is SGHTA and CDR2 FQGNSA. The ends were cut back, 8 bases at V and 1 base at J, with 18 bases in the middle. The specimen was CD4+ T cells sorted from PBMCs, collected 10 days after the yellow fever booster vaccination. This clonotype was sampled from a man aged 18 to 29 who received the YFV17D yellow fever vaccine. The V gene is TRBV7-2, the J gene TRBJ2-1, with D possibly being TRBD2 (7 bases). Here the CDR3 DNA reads TGTGCCAGCGGAACAGGGAGGGGAAATTCCTACAATGAGCAGTTCTTC. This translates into CASGTGRGNSYNEQFF. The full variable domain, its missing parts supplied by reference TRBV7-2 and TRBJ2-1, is GAGVSQSPSNKVTEKGKDVELRCDPISGHTALYWYRQSLGQGLEFLIYFQGNSAPDKSGLPSDRFSAERTGGSVSTLTIQRTQQEDSAVYLCASGTGRGNSYNEQFFGPGTRLTVL.